The next 20 T cell receptor beta chains were all read from a single sample in a study of T cells in Graves' hyperthyroidism and ophthalmopathy (dated by TCRdb to about 2019). Receptor libraries were prepared by multiplex PCR. Instrument on record: Illumina HiSeq 2000. TCR beta CDR3 regions were amplified from RNA transcripts. A first-round RT-PCR of the TCR CDR3 used the HTBI primer set with the Qiagen OneStep RT-PCR kit. TCRdb trimmed public reads at Q25 via fastp, called clones via MiXCR and kept in-frame beta chains. Rows with one shared CDR3 protein collapse into an entry with the most common genes and DNA. The sample table shows 550,000 to 600,000 distinct CDR3 sequences, and around 46% are seen once. The top ten constitute roughly 20% of the sample. Specimen: peripheral blood or thyroid tissue (not recorded which). The receptors come from an adult woman with Graves' disease, either hyperthyroidism or ophthalmopathy (not recorded which).

J is TRBJ2-5 and V is TRBV6-1, with D possibly TRBD2 on 6 matching bases. CDR1 is MNHNS and CDR2 is SASEGT in the germline V gene. V dropped 3 bases and J dropped 2 bases, with 10 bases sitting between them. This CDR3 spans 14 amino acids. In DNA, the CDR3 is TGTGCCAGCAGTGACTCGACTAGGCAAGAGACCCAGTACTTC. Its translation: CASSDSTRQETQYF.

This clonotype showed up many times. This rearrangement joins TRBV20-1 to TRBJ2-7; the D gene is possibly TRBD2 (5 bases). V was cut by 0 bases and J by 6 bases, with 18 bases left in between. The CDR3 contains 15 residues. Germline V CDR1 and CDR2: DFQATT, SNEGSKA (reference sequence). The CDR3 reads CSARDSRGELGEQYF. The CDR3 DNA reads as TGCAGTGCTAGAGATTCTCGTGGGGAGCTGGGCGAGCAGTACTTC.

In regard to this clonotype: This may be a read error, as it is one base from a much larger clone. J is TRBJ2-7 and V is TRBV7-9; D gene uncertain. Germline values: CDR1 SEHNR, CDR2 FQNEAQ (reference sequence). The CDR3 contains 14 residues. CDR3 nucleotide sequence: TGTGCCGGCAGCTTATATAGAGGTATGGGCGAGCAGTACTTC. It codes for CAGSLYRGMGEQYF.

This chain links TRBV7-9 with TRBJ2-5; 11 nucleotides align to TRBD1. The length of the CDR3 is 14 residues. Germline V gene data show CDR1 as SEHNR and CDR2 as FQNEAQ (reference sequence). The J segment lost 7 bases and the V segment lost 5 bases, leaving 6 bases of the junction unmatched. The CDR3 reads CASSGSGTGGTQYF. CDR3 coding DNA: TGTGCCAGCAGCGGATCCGGGACAGGGGGGACCCAGTACTTC.

V is TRBV7-2 and J is TRBJ1-4; no clear D. This CDR3 has 12 amino acids. Germline assignment: CDR1 SGHTA and CDR2 FQGNSA. The ends were cut back, 3 bases at V and 4 bases at J, with 3 bases in the middle. CDR3 sequence reads: CASSLRNEKLFF. In DNA, the CDR3 is TGTGCCAGCAGCTTGCGTAATGAAAAACTGTTTTTT. Based on the CDR3 plus reference TRBV7-2 and TRBJ1-4, the full variable domain is GAGVSQSPSNKVTEKGKDVELRCDPISGHTALYWYRQSLGQGLEFLIYFQGNSAPDKSGLPSDRFSAERTGGSVSTLTIQRTQQEDSAVYLCASSLRNEKLFFGSGTQLSVL.

The chain is built from TRBV19 and TRBJ1-5; D uncertain. Germline V gene sequence: CDR1 LNHDA, CDR2 SQIVND (reference sequence). The ends were cut back, 0 bases at V and 1 base at J, with 4 bases in the middle. The CDR3 has 14 residues. The CDR3 region is CASSIDRSNQPQHF. The CDR3, as DNA: TGTGCCAGTAGTATAGACAGGAGCAATCAGCCCCAGCATTTT.

V usage is TRBV6-5 and J usage is TRBJ2-5; TRBD2 agrees at 12 bases. Looked up from germline, CDR1 is MNHEY and CDR2 is SVGAGI. This CDR3 has 17 amino acids. V was pared by 3 bases and J by 1 base, with 6 bases of the junction left unmatched. The CDR3, as DNA: TGTGCCAGCAGTTATTGGACTAGCGGGGACCTCCAAGAGACCCAGTACTTC. As protein: CASSYWTSGDLQETQYF.

The chain uses TRBV7-2 and TRBJ2-7, with TRBD1 identical over 8 bases. Germline lookup yields CDR1 SGHTA and CDR2 FQGNSA. This CDR3 comprises 18 residues. With V trimmed by 6 bases and J by 2 bases, 18 bases remained unmatched. CDR3 in amino acids: CASSATPLTGQVAYEQYF. The CDR3, as DNA: TGTGCCAGCAGTGCTACTCCACTCACGGGACAGGTCGCCTACGAGCAGTACTTC.

This clonotype has at least ten counts. DNA of the CDR3: TGTGCCAGCAGCTTCTATGGGGCAACTAATGAAAAACTGTTTTTT. As protein: CASSFYGATNEKLFF. The V and J genes are TRBV7-8 and TRBJ1-4; D unresolved. V was clipped by 3 bases and J by 0 bases, with 8 bases between them. Germline CDR1 SGHVS, CDR2 FQNEAQ. The CDR3 runs to 15 residues.

The table lists this clonotype with many counts. The chain combines TRBV20-1 with TRBJ1-1; no clear D gene. Trimming cost V 0 bases and J 3 bases, with 17 bases left between them. The CDR3 spans 16 residues. Germline lookup yields CDR1 DFQATT and CDR2 SNEGSKA (reference sequence). The CDR3 DNA reads as TGCAGTGCTAGAGACAGCGCCAGGCTCTCGGACACTGAAGCTTTCTTT. This gives the protein CSARDSARLSDTEAFF.

This clonotype was observed once. The chain joins TRBV29-1 to TRBJ2-7, with D perhaps being TRBD1 or TRBD2 (5 bases each). The CDR3 sequence is 15 residues long. CDR1 and CDR2 from the germline V gene are SQVTM and ANQGSEA. Written as DNA, the CDR3 is TGCAGTGCTAGACCACCGGGACCCGCTCCCTACGAGCAGTACTTC. It is translated as CSARPPGPAPYEQYF.

This sequence joins TRBV7-9 and TRBJ2-5; no clear D gene. Trimming removed 1 base at V and 1 base at J, with 7 bases between. Germline CDR1 reads SEHNR; CDR2 reads FQNEAQ (reference sequence). This CDR3 has 14 amino acids. This chain's CDR3 is CASSLVPVQETQYF. The CDR3 region has the DNA TGTGCCAGCAGCTTAGTACCCGTCCAAGAGACCCAGTACTTC.

This clonotype was detected many times. The chain employs TRBV20-1 and TRBJ2-7; D remains ambiguous. V was trimmed by 3 bases and J by 0 bases, leaving 9 bases between them. Germline lookup yields CDR1 DFQATT and CDR2 SNEGSKA (reference sequence). The CDR3 sequence is 13 residues long. The CDR3 nucleotides read TGCAGTGCTAGTATGACCAACTCCTACGAGCAGTACTTC. Protein: CSASMTNSYEQYF.

In this sample, this clonotype turned up many times. The genes are TRBV12-5 and TRBJ2-5; D is uncertain. The ends were cut back, 7 bases at V and 4 bases at J, with 13 bases in the middle. In germline, CDR1 is LGHNT, CDR2 FRNRAP. The CDR3 extends over 13 amino acids. The CDR3 loop is CASAPIGGETQYF. CDR3 DNA sequence: TGTGCTAGTGCCCCTATCGGTGGAGAGACCCAGTACTTC.

This clonotype was observed many times. The chain carries TRBV5-1 and TRBJ1-1, with D possibly TRBD1 on 6 matching bases. The CDR3 has 14 amino acids. Trimming left V 1 base short and J 0 bases short, with 7 bases between. Germline V CDR1 and CDR2: SGHRS, YFSETQ. The DNA for the CDR3 is TGCGCCAGCAGCTTGCAGGGGATGAACACTGAAGCTTTCTTT. It specifies CASSLQGMNTEAFF.

This clonotype has ten or more counts. V and J are TRBV14 and TRBJ1-1, with TRBD1 matching 9 bases. This CDR3 is built from 18 residues. The germline V gene has CDR1 SGHDN and CDR2 FVKESK. V was pared by 4 bases and J by 3 bases, with 15 bases of the junction left unmatched. CDR3 DNA sequence: TGTGCCAGCAGCCGCCTGGCCGGGACAGGGAACCCCCACACTGAAGCTTTCTTT. It is translated as CASSRLAGTGNPHTEAFF.

Here the CDR3 reads CASSPSAGHYEQYF. The CDR3 region has the DNA TGTGCCAGCTCACCATCCGCAGGGCACTACGAGCAGTACTTC. The chain couples TRBV18 to TRBJ2-7, with D tentatively TRBD1 (5 bases). Germline loops: CDR1 KGHSH, CDR2 LQKENI. The V gene lost 2 bases and the J gene lost 3 bases, with 11 bases spanning the gap. The CDR3 sequence is 14 residues long.

The chain recombines TRBV2 with TRBJ2-2; D gene uncertain. The length of the CDR3 is 15 residues. The ends were cut back, 6 bases at V and 4 bases at J, with 15 bases in the middle. CDR1 and CDR2 (germline): SNHLY, FYNNEI. The CDR3 sequence: CASSLQGNGTGELFF. CDR3 DNA: TGTGCCAGCAGCCTACAAGGGAATGGCACCGGGGAGCTGTTTTTT.

This clonotype was detected a few times. CDR3 protein: CAWSGQGKLETQYF. The CDR3 DNA is TGTGCCTGGAGTGGACAGGGGAAGTTAGAGACCCAGTACTTC. The J gene is TRBJ2-5, the V gene TRBV30, with 8 bases matching TRBD1. Germline V gene lookup returns CDR1 GTSNPN and CDR2 SVGIG (reference sequence). This CDR3 is 14 amino acids long. J gave up 4 bases and V 1 base, and 5 bases lay outside the gene matches. The variable domain in full, with the rest retrieved from reference TRBV30 and TRBJ2-5, is SQTIHQWPATLVQPVGSPLSLECTVEGTSNPNLYWYRQAAGRGLQLLFYSVGIGQISSEVPQNLSASRPQDRQFILSSKKLLLSDSGFYLCAWSGQGKLETQYFGPGTRLLVL.

In this sample, this clonotype turned up many times. The gene calls are TRBV20-1 and TRBJ1-4, with D maybe TRBD1 (6 bases). There are 13 residues in the CDR3. V lost 3 bases and J lost 8, with 13 bases in between. CDR1 is DFQATT and CDR2 is SNEGSKA in the germline V gene (reference sequence). The CDR3 coding sequence is TGCAGTGCTAGGGAGGGACAAAAAGAAAAACTGTTTTTT. Translation: CSAREGQKEKLFF.